This paragraph covers one T cell receptor (beta chain) sequence. This CDR3 is 14 amino acids long. CDR1 and CDR2 (germline): SGHTA, FQGTGA. V was clipped by 5 bases and J by 4 bases; unmatched bases: 5. This specimen belongs to a study of blood T cell repertoires in COVID-19. Study at large: COVID-19 samples, acute and convalescent, were from the United States, Italy and Spain. Sample material is recorded as cDNA or gDNA derived from T cells, B-cell-depleted T cells, or PBMCs.

Enrolment of Seattle patients took place during active infection, and they were followed longitudinally. Per the authors' pipeline: Amplification of reference gene primers was used by the study to estimate nucleated cell counts. Data came from immunoSEQ multiplex PCR; TCRdb stores just in-frame clones and leaves some out. D and trimming were read from the DNA, whereas the V and J calls and clone size are those reported in that table. There are roughly 280,000 clones in the sample; around 87% occur only once, and roughly 5% lies in the top ten. This chain connects TRBV7-3 to TRBJ2-3, with TRBD1 matching over 8 bases. Material: peripheral blood. This receptor was identified in a woman aged 55-69 years with COVID-19, enrolled during active disease. The CDR3 sequence is CASSLDRVSDTQYF. Written as DNA, the CDR3 is TGTGCCAGCAGCCTGGACAGGGTATCAGATACGCAGTATTTT.